These 23 T cell receptor beta chains share one sample of origin, sequenced in a study of blood T cell repertoires in COVID-19. Assay: immunoSEQ multiplex PCR; the TCRdb copy retains only in-frame clones and omits some. Among some 260,000 clones listed, about 90% were seen once. The sample consisted of PBMCs or T cells enriched from blood (not recorded which). All receptors come from a woman between 25 and 40 years old with acute COVID-19.

This clone was seen a single time. This chain links TRBV6-1 with TRBJ2-1; a weak D match, TRBD1 (6 bases). The V end was cut by 0 bases, the J end by 5 bases, with 14 bases between. This CDR3 is built from 16 residues. Germline V lookup: CDR1 MNHNS, CDR2 SASEGT. As DNA, the CDR3 is TGTGCCAGCAGTGAAGCGAGAACAGGGCCCCACAATGAGCAGTTCTTC. Translation gives CASSEARTGPHNEQFF.

This chain uses TRBV28 with TRBJ1-4; D remains unclear. Germline-derived CDR1 and CDR2 are MDHEN and SYDVKM. V lost 6 bases, J lost 8 bases, and 7 bases lay in between. The CDR3 runs 11 residues. CDR3 nucleotide sequence: TGTGCCAGCAGGACGCGGGAAAAACTGTTTTTT. Amino acids: CASRTREKLFF.

V and J are TRBV7-9 and TRBJ2-3; D gene uncertain. CDR1 is SEHNR, CDR2 FQNEAQ, per germline (reference sequence). The CDR3 extends over 14 amino acids. V shed 1 base and J shed 1 base, with 6 bases lying between them. CDR3 coding DNA: TGTGCCAGCAGCTTAGAGAGAGGCACAGATACGCAGTATTTT. Residues: CASSLERGTDTQYF.

The rearrangement joins TRBV5-4 to TRBJ1-2; tentatively, D is TRBD1 (6 bases). CDR1 is SGHNT, CDR2 YYREEE, per germline (reference sequence). V was clipped by 4 bases and J by 4 bases, with 20 bases between them. The CDR3 is made up of 16 amino acids. CDR3 nucleotide sequence: TGTGCCAGCAGCAAAAATACAGGGTGGGAAGGCTATGGCTACACCTTC. Translating gives CASSKNTGWEGYGYTF.

The rearrangement joins TRBV5-4 to TRBJ1-3; D might be TRBD1 (6 bases). Germline CDR1 is SGHNT and CDR2 is YYREEE (reference sequence). This CDR3 is 15 amino acids long. V gave up 4 bases and J gave up 7 bases, with 18 bases separating them. This CDR3 is CASSTQGALANTIYF. DNA of the CDR3: TGTGCCAGCAGCACACAGGGAGCTTTGGCGAACACCATATATTTT.

This chain connects TRBV25-1 to TRBJ2-5, with D tentatively TRBD1 (6 bases). There are 14 residues in the CDR3. The V and J ends lost 3 bases and 5 bases respectively, with 13 bases between them. CDR1 and CDR2 (germline): MGHDK, SYGVNS. In nucleotides, the CDR3 is TGTGCCAGCAGTGATATACAGGGTTGGGAGACCCAGTACTTC. Its translation: CASSDIQGWETQYF.

This clone was detected once. J is TRBJ1-2 and V is TRBV7-9; possibly TRBD1 for D (5 bases). Trimming took 4 bases from V and 0 from J, leaving 12 bases between them. The CDR3 extends over 15 amino acids. CDR1 is SEHNR and CDR2 is FQNEAQ in the germline V gene (reference sequence). CDR3 amino acids: CASSYTGETNYGYTF. The DNA of the CDR3 is TGTGCCAGCAGCTACACGGGGGAAACTAACTATGGCTACACCTTC.

The chain carries TRBV28 and TRBJ1-1; no reliable D call. This CDR3 is 12 amino acids long. CDR1 and CDR2 from the germline V gene are MDHEN and SYDVKM. Trimming shortened V by 3 bases and J by 3 bases, and 5 bases separated the two germline ends. CDR3 loop: CASSLYYTEAFF. CDR3 nucleotides: TGTGCCAGCAGTTTGTACTACACTGAAGCTTTCTTT.

The V and J genes are TRBV19 and TRBJ1-5; D gene ambiguous. This CDR3 has 14 amino acids. The V and J ends lost 4 bases and 7 bases respectively, with 14 bases between them. Looked up from germline, CDR1 is LNHDA and CDR2 is SQIVND (reference sequence). In nucleotides, the CDR3 is TGTGCCAGTAGTAACCCAAGTGTGGGCCAGCCCCAGCATTTT. It translates to CASSNPSVGQPQHF.

The genes are TRBV10-1 and TRBJ2-7; 7 bases fit TRBD2. J gave up 3 bases and V 8 bases, and 16 bases lay outside the gene matches. The length of the CDR3 is 16 residues. Germline V gives CDR1 WNHNN, CDR2 SYGVQD (reference sequence). For the CDR3, the DNA is TGCGCCAGCGAGGACCGCCCTAGCGGCTACCTCTACGAGCAGTACTTC. Encoded protein: CASEDRPSGYLYEQYF.

This sequence joins TRBV19 and TRBJ1-2; D uncertain. Trimming stripped 3 bases from V and 3 bases from J, with 8 bases between. Looked up from germline, CDR1 is LNHDA and CDR2 is SQIVND (reference sequence). The CDR3 totals 13 residues. The CDR3 protein is CASSIPNYYGYTF. The CDR3 nucleotides read TGTGCCAGTAGTATCCCCAACTACTATGGCTACACCTTC.

This chain connects TRBV19 to TRBJ1-1, with D uncertain. The CDR3 extends over 13 amino acids. The V end was cut by 7 bases, the J end by 1 base, with 10 bases between. Germline CDR1 reads LNHDA; CDR2 reads SQIVND (reference sequence). The CDR3 sequence: CASTEDSNTEAFF. CDR3 DNA: TGTGCCAGTACTGAGGACTCGAACACTGAAGCTTTCTTT.

A word on this clone: The identical CDR3 is also encoded by other nucleotide sequences in the sample. V usage is TRBV6-5 and J usage is TRBJ2-7; D is possibly TRBD2 (6 bases). Trimming removed 5 bases from V and 6 bases from J, with 8 bases in between. The CDR3 length is 11 residues. Looked up from germline, CDR1 is MNHEY and CDR2 is SVGAGI. CDR3 bases: TGTGCCAGCAGTCTCGGGGGCGAGCAGTACTTC. Translated: CASSLGGEQYF.

This chain joins TRBV12-5 and TRBJ1-2; 11 bases match TRBD1. The length of the CDR3 is 16 residues. In germline, CDR1 is LGHNT, CDR2 FRNRAP. Trimming took 5 bases from V and 1 from J; bases not matched to a gene: 6. The CDR3: CASGTGTGGNNYGYTF. In DNA, the CDR3 is TGTGCTAGTGGTACCGGGACAGGGGGGAATAACTATGGCTACACCTTC.

This clone was recorded a few times. The rearrangement uses TRBV7-2 and TRBJ1-2; TRBD1 agrees at 8 bases. The CDR3 is 13 amino acids. CDR1 SGHTA and CDR2 FQGNSA come from the germline V gene. J gave up 8 bases and V 4 bases, and 6 bases lay outside the gene matches. The CDR3: CASSSGQAFGYTF. The CDR3 coding sequence is TGTGCCAGCAGCTCGGGACAGGCATTCGGCTACACCTTC.

The V gene is TRBV28, the J gene TRBJ1-6; D is ambiguous. Germline CDR1 and CDR2: MDHEN and SYDVKM. V gave up 6 bases and J gave up 0 bases, with 6 bases separating them. The CDR3 contains 14 residues. CDR3 region: CASRESSYNSPLHF. For the CDR3, the DNA is TGTGCCAGCAGGGAGAGCTCCTATAATTCACCCCTCCACTTT.

V is TRBV27 and J is TRBJ1-2, with 8 bases that match TRBD1. This CDR3 region has 15 residues. Trimming cost V 0 bases and J 8 bases; bases outside gene matches: 8. Per the germline V gene, CDR1 is MNHEY and CDR2 is SMNVEV (reference sequence). The CDR3 spells CASSLSGQGRGGYTF. The DNA of the CDR3 is TGTGCCAGCAGTTTATCCGGACAGGGAAGGGGAGGCTACACCTTC.

With respect to this clone: The same CDR3 also results from other DNA sequences found in this sample. J is TRBJ1-5 and V is TRBV3-1 (or the pseudogene TRBV3-2), with unresolved D. The V end was cut by 1 base, the J end by 4 bases, with 5 bases between. From germline, CDR1 is LGHDT and CDR2 YNNKEL (reference sequence). The CDR3 covers 13 residues. The CDR3 DNA sequence: TGTGCCAGCAGCCAAGGCGGGAATCAGCCCCAGCATTTT. As protein: CASSQGGNQPQHF.

The chain recombines TRBV15 with TRBJ2-7; 9 bases are a match to TRBD1. Losses at the gene ends were 0 bases for V and 2 bases for J; bases not matched to a gene: 5. The CDR3 sequence is 16 residues long. The germline CDR1 and CDR2 sequences are LNHNV and YYDKDF (reference sequence). The CDR3 is CATSREVGTGTYEQYF. CDR3 DNA sequence: TGTGCCACCAGCAGAGAAGTAGGGACAGGGACCTACGAGCAGTACTTC.

The chain couples TRBV19 to TRBJ2-7, with 10 bases fitting TRBD2. CDR1 LNHDA and CDR2 SQIVND come from the germline V gene (reference sequence). The junction had 6 bases not matched to a gene; V was cut back by 3 bases and J by 4 bases. There are 15 residues in the CDR3. CDR3 sequence (DNA): TGTGCCAGTAGTATGGGACTAGCGCGGTATTACGAGCAGTACTTC. Amino acids: CASSMGLARYYEQYF.

The V gene is TRBV15, the J gene TRBJ2-2, with TRBD1 identical over 9 bases. Germline V gives CDR1 LNHNV, CDR2 YYDKDF (reference sequence). V shed 1 base and J 3 bases; nucleotides not matched to a gene: 3. CDR3 length equals 16 residues. CDR3 sequence (DNA): TGTGCCACCAGCAGAGGCGGACAGGGGTACACCGGGGAGCTGTTTTTT. This gives the protein CATSRGGQGYTGELFF.

The chain employs TRBV28 and TRBJ1-3; TRBD1 agrees at 10 bases. The CDR3 spans 14 residues. After removal of 7 bases from V and 4 bases from J, the junction contained 4 bases not matched to a gene. Per the germline V gene, CDR1 is MDHEN and CDR2 is SYDVKM. The CDR3 loop is CASIGTGVGNTIYF. CDR3 DNA: TGTGCCAGCATCGGGACAGGGGTCGGAAACACCATATATTTT.

The chain is built from TRBV18 and TRBJ2-1; TRBD1 matches at 10 bases. The CDR3 runs 16 residues. Trimming took 4 bases from V and 7 from J; bases not matched to a gene: 10. Looked up from germline, CDR1 is KGHSH and CDR2 is LQKENI. CDR3 bases: TGTGCCAGCTCACTTCAGACAGGGGGCCAACATAATGAGCAGTTCTTC. Its translation is CASSLQTGGQHNEQFF.